This TCR beta chain was captured by sequencing in a study of high-grade serous ovarian cancer treatment subgroups. On the study more broadly: Samples averaged 14,192 reads and roughly 7,500 unique TCR beta rearrangements.

Looked up from germline, CDR1 is SGHNT and CDR2 is YENEEA. The junction had 2 bases not matched to a gene; V was cut back by 3 bases and J by 0 bases. The CDR3 has 15 residues. This table comes from immunoSEQ multiplex PCR, and its TCRdb copy is limited to in-frame clones, with some not included. Of approximately 40,000 clones listed, around three quarters are singletons. Tumor samples were obtained before definitive surgery or chemotherapy. The sequence was obtained from a human donor with high-grade serous ovarian cancer. The sequenced material came from tumor tissue. V and J are TRBV11-3 and TRBJ2-3; 8 bases match TRBD2. The CDR3 DNA sequence: TGTGCCAGCAGCTTTAGCGGGGCAAGCACAGATACGCAGTATTTT. As protein: CASSFSGASTDTQYF.